These 25 T cell receptor beta chains originate from one sample sequenced in a study of T cells after yellow fever vaccination. One entry per CDR3 protein results from TCRdb running MiXCR on the 5' RACE reads. The top ten hold roughly a sixth of the sample, which has 350,000 to 450,000 distinct CDR3 sequences, around 19% seen once. The sequencing here drew on PBMCs, taken before the yellow fever booster vaccination. Receptor source: a young man who received the YFV17D yellow fever vaccine.

V gene TRBV7-3 combines with J gene TRBJ2-6; D is undetermined. The CDR3 covers 16 residues. The germline V gene has CDR1 SGHTA and CDR2 FQGTGA. Trimming took off 1 base at V and 0 bases at J, with 7 bases between the two ends. The CDR3 region is CASSLIGRSGANVLTF. The CDR3 region has the DNA TGTGCCAGCAGCTTAATCGGTCGCTCTGGGGCCAACGTCCTGACTTTC.

The J gene is TRBJ2-1, the V gene TRBV2; D unclear. The CDR3 totals 11 residues. V lost 7 bases and J lost 6, with 7 bases in between. Looked up from germline, CDR1 is SNHLY and CDR2 is FYNNEI. Written as DNA, the CDR3 is TGTGCCAGCACTCGGGTCAATGAGCAGTTCTTC. Protein: CASTRVNEQFF. Using reference TRBV2 and TRBJ2-1 for the parts outside the CDR3, the full variable domain is EPEVTQTPSHQVTQMGQEVILRCVPISNHLYFYWYRQILGQKVEFLVSFYNNEISEKSEIFDDQFSVERPDGSNFTLKIRSTKLEDSAMYFCASTRVNEQFFGPGTRLTVL.

The chain joins TRBV11-2 to TRBJ2-7; D is undetermined. Germline V gene lookup returns CDR1 SGHAT and CDR2 FQNNGV. The CDR3 contains 15 residues. Trimming removed 6 bases from V and 9 bases from J, with 24 bases in between. The CDR3 nucleotides read TGTGCCAGCAGACCAGTGCGGAACGGGCGGATCGGGCAGTACTTC. It yields the protein CASRPVRNGRIGQYF.

The chain combines TRBV6-5 with TRBJ2-2; D might be TRBD1 (5 bases). The length of the CDR3 is 18 residues. The ends were cut back, 6 bases at V and 1 base at J, with 21 bases in the middle. The germline gives CDR1 MNHEY, CDR2 SVGAGI. CDR3 nucleotide sequence: TGTGCCAGCAGCTTTCAGGGTTTAACAAGTGGGAACACCGGGGAGCTGTTTTTT. Amino acid sequence: CASSFQGLTSGNTGELFF.

The chain links TRBV5-1 to TRBJ2-7, with TRBD1 matching 9 bases. Looked up from germline, CDR1 is SGHRS and CDR2 is YFSETQ. This CDR3 is built from 15 residues. V lost 2 bases, J lost 6 bases, and 9 bases stayed unmatched. Here the CDR3 reads CASSLGDRETAEQYF. DNA for the CDR3: TGCGCCAGCAGCTTAGGGGACAGGGAGACCGCCGAGCAGTACTTC.

The V gene is TRBV5-1, the J gene TRBJ1-1; D is uncertain. The germline V gene has CDR1 SGHRS and CDR2 YFSETQ. CDR3 length: 14 residues. The V gene lost 0 bases and the J gene lost 3 bases, with 9 bases spanning the gap. For the CDR3, the DNA is TGCGCCAGCAGCTTGGATGGAGGGCACACTGAAGCTTTCTTT. It is translated as CASSLDGGHTEAFF.

This clonotype was counted a few times. The genes are TRBV7-2 and TRBJ2-3; no clear D gene. The CDR3 has 15 residues. Trimming left V 5 bases short and J 0 bases short, with 12 bases between. Germline V CDR1 and CDR2: SGHTA, FQGNSA. The CDR3 nucleotides read TGTGCCAGCAGCGCCCTTCTACCTAGCACAGATACGCAGTATTTT. Translated, it gives CASSALLPSTDTQYF.

V usage is TRBV27 and J usage is TRBJ2-3; the D gene is possibly TRBD2 (5 bases). Trimming stripped 6 bases from V and 4 bases from J, with 20 bases between. The CDR3 totals 16 residues. The germline V gene has CDR1 MNHEY and CDR2 SMNVEV (reference sequence). The CDR3 DNA sequence: TGTGCCAGCAGCCTGTCCGGGATAGGACCTTCAGATACGCAGTATTTT. Its protein product is CASSLSGIGPSDTQYF.

This clonotype was picked up a small number of times. The chain has TRBV28 and TRBJ2-1; D ambiguous. The length of the CDR3 is 13 residues. The V end was cut by 3 bases, the J end by 3 bases, with 6 bases between. CDR1 is MDHEN, CDR2 SYDVKM, per germline. The CDR3 nucleotides read TGTGCCAGCAGTTTCCCTTTCTACAATGAGCAGTTCTTC. As protein: CASSFPFYNEQFF. The variable domain in full, completed from reference TRBV28 and TRBJ2-1, reads DVKVTQSSRYLVKRTGEKVFLECVQDMDHENMFWYRQDPGLGLRLIYFSYDVKMKEKGDIPEGYSVSREKKERFSLILESASTNQTSMYLCASSFPFYNEQFFGPGTRLTVL.

Here the CDR3 reads CVSAETSTDTQYF. CDR3 sequence (DNA): TGTGTCTCGGCCGAGACTAGCACAGATACGCAGTATTTT. The V call is TRBV7-9, the J call TRBJ2-3; D gene ambiguous. Germline CDR1 SEHNR, CDR2 FQNEAQ (reference sequence). The CDR3 runs to 13 residues.

Only a few counts were recorded for this clonotype. The CDR3 loop reads CASSLVSADRGWETQYF. For the CDR3, the DNA is TGCGCCAGCAGCTTGGTTTCAGCTGACAGGGGATGGGAGACCCAGTACTTC. The J gene is TRBJ2-5, the V gene TRBV5-1, with 8 bases that match TRBD1. This CDR3 is built from 17 residues. The V gene end was trimmed by 0 bases and the J gene end by 5 bases; junction bases not matched to a gene: 12. Germline V gives CDR1 SGHRS, CDR2 YFSETQ.

This clonotype has just a few counts. The V and J genes are TRBV4-3 and TRBJ2-5; no reliable D call. Germline CDR1 and CDR2: LGHNA and YSLEER. The germline V and J ends were trimmed by 0 bases and 5 bases, with 13 bases remaining between them. CDR3 length equals 15 residues. CDR3 nucleotides: TGCGCCAGCAGCCAAGAGGTCTACCGTGGGGAGACCCAGTACTTC. Translating gives CASSQEVYRGETQYF.

The V call is TRBV28, the J call TRBJ1-6; no firm D call. The V and J ends lost 6 bases and 0 bases respectively, with 12 bases between them. Looked up from germline, CDR1 is MDHEN and CDR2 is SYDVKM. The CDR3 runs to 16 residues. CDR3 sequence: CASSPYPLSYNSPLHF. CDR3 coding DNA: TGTGCCAGCAGCCCGTACCCGCTCTCCTATAATTCACCCCTCCACTTT.

The J gene is TRBJ2-1, the V gene TRBV24-1; 9 nucleotides match TRBD2. CDR3 size: 13 residues. V shed 7 bases and J 9 bases; nucleotides not matched to a gene: 6. Germline V gives CDR1 KGHDR, CDR2 SFDVKD. DNA for the CDR3: TGTGCCACCAGGGGACTAGCTTCGGCTGAGCAGTTCTTC. It translates to CATRGLASAEQFF.

J is TRBJ2-5 and V is TRBV20-1; D is undetermined. The germline gives CDR1 DFQATT, CDR2 SNEGSKA (reference sequence). Trimming left V 6 bases short and J 5 bases short, with 7 bases between. The CDR3 contains 10 residues. Here the CDR3 DNA reads TGCAGTGCGGCCAGGGAGACCCAGTACTTC. Its protein is CSAARETQYF.

A note on this clonotype: The junction shows a germline mismatch at one end, possibly a read error. The chain joins TRBV7-7 to TRBJ2-5, with TRBD1 as a possible D gene (5 bases). CDR3 length: 15 amino acids. Per the germline V gene, CDR1 is SSHAT and CDR2 is FNYEAQ (reference sequence). CDR3 in amino acids: CASSLGLHGAETQYF. CDR3 nucleotides: TGTGCTAGCAGCTTAGGTCTCCATGGGGCAGAGACCCAGTACTTC.

This clonotype was observed at least ten times. V is TRBV7-8 and J is TRBJ2-5; D possibly matches TRBD1 or TRBD2 (6 bases each). Trimming removed 5 bases at V and 4 bases at J, with 17 bases between. Germline CDR1 SGHVS, CDR2 FQNEAQ. The CDR3 covers 15 residues. The CDR3 spells CASSTERGGRETQYF. The DNA of the CDR3 is TGTGCCAGCAGCACCGAAAGAGGGGGGAGAGAGACCCAGTACTTC. Drawing the rest from reference TRBV7-8 and TRBJ2-5, the complete variable domain is GAGVSQSPRYKVAKRGQDVALRCDPISGHVSLFWYQQALGQGPEFLTYFQNEAQLDKSGLPSDRFFAERPEGSVSTLKIQRTQQEDSAVYLCASSTERGGRETQYFGPGTRLLVL.

This chain links TRBV2 with TRBJ2-3, with D unresolved. V lost 6 bases and J lost 1, with 11 bases in between. The CDR3 totals 14 residues. Germline V lookup: CDR1 SNHLY, CDR2 FYNNEI. CDR3 nucleotide sequence: TGTGCCAGCAGGGAAATAATAGGCACAGATACGCAGTATTTT. It specifies CASREIIGTDTQYF.

V gene TRBV6-5 combines with J gene TRBJ2-2; D may be TRBD2 (5 bases). V was cut by 3 bases and J by 6 bases, with 11 bases left in between. Germline loops: CDR1 MNHEY, CDR2 SVGAGI. There are 14 residues in the CDR3. The CDR3 spells CASSYGQEAGELFF. The DNA for the CDR3 is TGTGCCAGCAGTTATGGTCAGGAGGCCGGGGAGCTGTTTTTT.

The rearrangement joins TRBV7-7 to TRBJ2-7; 15 positions agree with TRBD2. The CDR3 sequence is 19 residues long. Germline V gene data show CDR1 as SSHAT and CDR2 as FNYEAQ (reference sequence). The chain's CDR3 is CASSSTNKLGTSGGYEQYV. CDR3 nucleotide sequence: TGTGCTAGCAGCTCGACCAACAAACTCGGGACTAGCGGGGGGTACGAGCAGTACGTC.

The genes are TRBV5-1 and TRBJ1-1; D gene uncertain. V was pared by 0 bases and J by 4 bases, with 10 bases between. Per the germline V gene, CDR1 is SGHRS and CDR2 is YFSETQ. The length of the CDR3 is 14 residues. The CDR3, as DNA: TGCGCCAGCAGCTTGGAAGGGCGTAGCACTGAAGCTTTCTTT. It yields the protein CASSLEGRSTEAFF.

This clonotype was seen ten or more times. V is TRBV5-5 and J is TRBJ2-4; D gene unclear. The CDR3 spans 14 residues. Germline V gives CDR1 SGHKS, CDR2 YYEKEE (reference sequence). The germline V and J ends were trimmed by 0 bases and 10 bases, with 14 bases remaining between them. The chain's CDR3 is CASSLDDNGRIQYF. The CDR3 nucleotides are TGTGCCAGCAGCTTGGATGACAATGGAAGGATTCAGTACTTC.

This clonotype showed up just a few times. The chain links TRBV7-8 to TRBJ1-1, with a possible D match to TRBD1 (6 bases). The CDR3 runs to 13 residues. The V end was cut by 5 bases, the J end by 9 bases, with 16 bases between. The germline gives CDR1 SGHVS, CDR2 FQNEAQ. The CDR3 sequence: CASSPQGQTKAFF. The CDR3, as DNA: TGTGCCAGCAGCCCACAGGGTCAGACAAAAGCTTTCTTT.

This clonotype has a single count. V and J are TRBV20-1 and TRBJ2-5; TRBD2 is a possible D gene (7 bases). The V end lost 5 bases, the J end lost 5 bases, and 15 bases lay between the germline ends. The CDR3 covers 13 residues. Germline loops: CDR1 DFQATT, CDR2 SNEGSKA (reference sequence). The CDR3 bases are TGCAGTGCTGGGGGGGGGGCGGAGGAGACCCAGTACTTC. This sequence encodes CSAGGGAEETQYF.

This clonotype was recorded a few times. J is TRBJ1-4 and V is TRBV7-9; 7 bases match TRBD1. Germline V gene data show CDR1 as SEHNR and CDR2 as FQNEAQ (reference sequence). CDR3 size: 16 residues. Trimming at V came to 1 base and at J to 4 bases, leaving 6 bases not matched to a gene. DNA for the CDR3: TGTGCCAGCAGCTTAGAGGGGACAGTGGATAATGAAAAACTGTTTTTT. Translation: CASSLEGTVDNEKLFF.